The 10 T cell receptor beta chains below all came from one sample that was sequenced in a study of OX40 agonist ivuxolimab in advanced cancers. Profiled with immunoSEQ multiplex PCR; TCRdb holds only in-frame clones, not every one. The sample has some 40,000 clones, about 90% seen once. The sequences come from CD4+ or CD8+ T cells sorted from blood, collected in a trial of the OX40 agonist ivuxolimab. The receptor source for this set is an adult with an advanced solid tumor such as melanoma, head and neck, liver or kidney cancer.

The V and J genes are TRBV2 and TRBJ2-1, with D tentatively TRBD2 (5 bases). Germline V lookup: CDR1 SNHLY, CDR2 FYNNEI. CDR3 length equals 16 residues. V was pared by 2 bases and J by 0 bases, with 11 bases between. CDR3 nucleotide sequence: TGTGCCAGCAGTGAATCAGCGGAGGCCTCCTACAATGAGCAGTTCTTC. Translated, it gives CASSESAEASYNEQFF.

This clone was seen once. The chain links TRBV28 to TRBJ2-5; unclear D gene. Germline CDR1 and CDR2: MDHEN and SYDVKM. Trimming removed 5 bases at V and 4 bases at J, with 17 bases between. This CDR3 is 15 amino acids long. The chain's CDR3 is CASSPSSDTGETQYF. DNA for the CDR3: TGTGCCAGCAGTCCATCTTCTGACACCGGAGAGACCCAGTACTTC.

This rearrangement joins TRBV6-1 to TRBJ2-7; TRBD1 aligns across 7 bases. The junction had 3 bases not matched to a gene; V was cut back by 4 bases and J by 3 bases. The germline gives CDR1 MNHNS, CDR2 SASEGT. This CDR3 contains 13 residues. In DNA, the CDR3 is TGTGCCAGCAGTGGAGCAGGGGGCTACGAGCAGTACTTC. Amino acid sequence: CASSGAGGYEQYF.

The chain is built from TRBV9 and TRBJ1-1; D uncertain. The V end was cut by 0 bases, the J end by 1 base, with 7 bases between. The CDR3 is 14 residues long. CDR1 SGDLS and CDR2 YYNGEE come from the germline V gene. The CDR3 DNA is TGTGCCAGCAGCGTAGGCCCAGCGAACACTGAAGCTTTCTTT. Translated: CASSVGPANTEAFF.

V gene TRBV27 combines with J gene TRBJ2-7; D may correspond to TRBD1 or TRBD2 (5 bases each). Germline loops: CDR1 MNHEY, CDR2 SMNVEV (reference sequence). The length of the CDR3 is 15 residues. The germline V and J ends were trimmed by 5 bases and 3 bases, with 17 bases remaining between them. CDR3 in amino acids: CASSIGAGNFYEQYF. CDR3 nucleotides: TGTGCCAGCAGTATTGGGGCCGGGAATTTCTACGAGCAGTACTTC.

The sample holds a few counts of this clone. The chain recombines TRBV19 with TRBJ2-7, with D unclear. This CDR3 comprises 15 residues. V was clipped by 0 bases and J by 6 bases, with 15 bases between them. The germline gives CDR1 LNHDA, CDR2 SQIVND (reference sequence). CDR3 DNA: TGTGCCAGTAGTATAGATCAGGAATATTCCAGCGAGCAGTACTTC. Its protein is CASSIDQEYSSEQYF.

The J gene is TRBJ2-1, the V gene TRBV9; D is uncertain. Germline CDR1 reads SGDLS; CDR2 reads YYNGEE. The CDR3 has 12 residues. With 3 bases removed from V and 10 bases from J, the gap between germline ends came to 11 bases. This CDR3 reads CASSAESWEQFF. In nucleotides, the CDR3 is TGTGCCAGCAGCGCGGAGAGTTGGGAGCAGTTCTTC.

This chain links TRBV10-3 with TRBJ1-6; D remains unclear. This CDR3 region has 15 residues. Germline loops: CDR1 ENHRY, CDR2 SYGVKD. Trimming removed 6 bases from V and 9 bases from J, with 18 bases in between. CDR3: CAIRLDGSGTSPLHF. The CDR3 DNA reads as TGTGCCATCAGGCTAGACGGGAGCGGTACTTCACCCCTCCACTTT.

The V call is TRBV27, the J call TRBJ2-1, with unresolved D. The CDR3 sequence is 11 residues long. Deletions cut 8 bases from V and 4 bases from J, with 6 bases between. Germline V gene lookup returns CDR1 MNHEY and CDR2 SMNVEV (reference sequence). CDR3 bases: TGTGCCAGCCTATCTTACAATGAGCAGTTCTTC. Encoded protein: CASLSYNEQFF.

This sequence joins TRBV7-6 and TRBJ1-4; D uncertain. V was cut by 6 bases and J by 8 bases, with 13 bases left in between. The CDR3 totals 13 residues. CDR1 is SGHVS and CDR2 is FNYEAQ in the germline V gene. The CDR3 sequence is CASSHSEGEKLFF. The CDR3 DNA reads as TGTGCCAGCAGTCACTCTGAAGGCGAAAAACTGTTTTTT. The full variable domain, its missing parts supplied by reference TRBV7-6 and TRBJ1-4, is GAGVSQSPRYKVTKRGQDVALRCDPISGHVSLYWYRQALGQGPEFLTYFNYEAQQDKSGLPNDRFSAERPEGSISTLTIQRTEQRDSAMYRCASSHSEGEKLFFGSGTQLSVL.